The T cell receptor beta chain described here comes from a study of PD-L1 blockade in urothelial cancer. Described time point: peripheral blood 6 weeks after treatment start. Germline values: CDR1 KGHSH, CDR2 LQKENI. Trimming took 3 bases from V and 5 from J; bases not matched to a gene: 11. This CDR3 has 17 amino acids. Clones were sequenced by immunoSEQ multiplex PCR, and TCRdb holds only the in-frame ones, with some missing. The sample comprises around 87,000 clones, 70% to 90% of which are singletons, and under 10% rests with the top ten. This chain joins TRBV18 and TRBJ2-3; 10 nucleotides agree with TRBD2. This sequence originates from an older man with urothelial cancer. The source was PBMCs, collected around atezolizumab (anti-PD-L1) treatment. CDR3: CASSPRLSGGAEDTQYF. In DNA, the CDR3 is TGTGCCAGCTCACCCCGACTGAGCGGGGGGGCAGAAGATACGCAGTATTTT.